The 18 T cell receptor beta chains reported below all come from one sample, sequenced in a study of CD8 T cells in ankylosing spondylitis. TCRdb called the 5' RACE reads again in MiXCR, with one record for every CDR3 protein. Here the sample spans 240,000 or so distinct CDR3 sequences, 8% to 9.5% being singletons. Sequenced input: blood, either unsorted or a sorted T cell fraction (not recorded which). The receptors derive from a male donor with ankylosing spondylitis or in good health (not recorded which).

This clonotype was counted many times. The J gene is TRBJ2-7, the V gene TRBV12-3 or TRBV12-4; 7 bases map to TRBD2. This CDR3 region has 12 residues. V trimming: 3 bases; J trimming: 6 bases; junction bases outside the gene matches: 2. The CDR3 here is CASSFSGGEQYF. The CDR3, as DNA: TGTGCCAGCAGTTTTTCGGGGGGCGAGCAGTACTTC.

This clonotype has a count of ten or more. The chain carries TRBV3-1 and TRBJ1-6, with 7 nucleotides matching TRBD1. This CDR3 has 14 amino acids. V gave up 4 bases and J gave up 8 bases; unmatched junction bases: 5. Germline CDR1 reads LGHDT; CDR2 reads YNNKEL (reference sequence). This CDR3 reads CASSRRDRHSPLHF. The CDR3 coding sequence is TGTGCCAGCAGCCGACGGGACAGACATTCACCCCTCCACTTT.

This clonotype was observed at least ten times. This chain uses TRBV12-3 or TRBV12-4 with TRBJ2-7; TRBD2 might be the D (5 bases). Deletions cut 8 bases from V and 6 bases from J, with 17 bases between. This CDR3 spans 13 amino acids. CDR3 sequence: CASGRALDFEQYF. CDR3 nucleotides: TGTGCCAGCGGGCGGGCTCTAGACTTCGAGCAGTACTTC.

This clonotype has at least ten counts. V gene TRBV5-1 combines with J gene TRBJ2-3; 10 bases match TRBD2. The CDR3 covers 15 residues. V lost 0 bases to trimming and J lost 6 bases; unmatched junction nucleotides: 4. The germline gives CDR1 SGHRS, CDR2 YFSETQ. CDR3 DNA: TGCGCCAGCAGCTTGGCTAGCGGGGGCCTCGATACGCAGTATTTT. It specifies CASSLASGGLDTQYF.

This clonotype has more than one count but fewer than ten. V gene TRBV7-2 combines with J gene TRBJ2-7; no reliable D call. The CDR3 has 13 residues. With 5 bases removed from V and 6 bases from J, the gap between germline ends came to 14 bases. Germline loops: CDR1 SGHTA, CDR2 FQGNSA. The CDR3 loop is CASSGSPPLEQYF. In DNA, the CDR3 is TGTGCCAGCAGCGGTAGCCCTCCTCTCGAGCAGTACTTC.

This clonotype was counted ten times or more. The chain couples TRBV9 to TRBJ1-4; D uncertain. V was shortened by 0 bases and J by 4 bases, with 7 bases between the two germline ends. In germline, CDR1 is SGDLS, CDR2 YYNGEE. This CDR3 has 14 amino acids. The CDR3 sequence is CASSVEPDNEKLFF. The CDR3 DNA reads TGTGCCAGCAGCGTAGAACCCGATAATGAAAAACTGTTTTTT.

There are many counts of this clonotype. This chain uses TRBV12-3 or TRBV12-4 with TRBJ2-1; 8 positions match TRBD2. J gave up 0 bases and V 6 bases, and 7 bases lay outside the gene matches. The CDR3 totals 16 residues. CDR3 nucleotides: TGTGCCAGCAGACCTCCTCTAGCGGGCTCCTACAATGAGCAGTTCTTC. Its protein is CASRPPLAGSYNEQFF.

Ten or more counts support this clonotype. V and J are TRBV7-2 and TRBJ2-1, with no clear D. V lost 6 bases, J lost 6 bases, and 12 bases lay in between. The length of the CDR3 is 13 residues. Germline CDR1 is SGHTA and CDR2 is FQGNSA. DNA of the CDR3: TGTGCCAGCAGAACCCCCCCCAGCAATGAGCAGTTCTTC. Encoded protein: CASRTPPSNEQFF.

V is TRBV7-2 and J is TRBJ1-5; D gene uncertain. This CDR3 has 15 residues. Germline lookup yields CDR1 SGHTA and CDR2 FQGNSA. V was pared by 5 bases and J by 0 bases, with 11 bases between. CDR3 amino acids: CASSPTLTSNQPQHF. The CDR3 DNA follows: TGTGCCAGCAGCCCGACGTTAACTAGCAATCAGCCCCAGCATTTT.

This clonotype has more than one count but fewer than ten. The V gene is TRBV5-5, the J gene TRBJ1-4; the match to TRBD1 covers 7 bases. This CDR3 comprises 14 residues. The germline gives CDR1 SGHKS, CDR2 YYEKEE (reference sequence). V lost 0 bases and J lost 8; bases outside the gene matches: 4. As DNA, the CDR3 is TGTGCCAGCAGCTTGGGGACAGGCCTGGAAAAACTGTTTTTT. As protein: CASSLGTGLEKLFF.

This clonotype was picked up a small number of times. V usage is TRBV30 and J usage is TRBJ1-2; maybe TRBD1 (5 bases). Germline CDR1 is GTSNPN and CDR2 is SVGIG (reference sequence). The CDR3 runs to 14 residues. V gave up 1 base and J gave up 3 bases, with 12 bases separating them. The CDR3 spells CAWSEGIGHYGYTF. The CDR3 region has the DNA TGTGCCTGGAGTGAGGGGATCGGACACTATGGCTACACCTTC.

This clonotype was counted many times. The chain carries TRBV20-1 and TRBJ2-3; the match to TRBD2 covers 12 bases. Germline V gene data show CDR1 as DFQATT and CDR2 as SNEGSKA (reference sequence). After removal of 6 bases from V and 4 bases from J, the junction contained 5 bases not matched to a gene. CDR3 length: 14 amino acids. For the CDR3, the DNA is TGCAGTGCCGTTTCTAGCGGGGGGGCAGATACGCAGTATTTT. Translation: CSAVSSGGADTQYF.

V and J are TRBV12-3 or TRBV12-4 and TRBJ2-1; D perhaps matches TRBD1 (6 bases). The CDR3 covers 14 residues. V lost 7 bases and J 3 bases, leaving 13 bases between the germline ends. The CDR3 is CASIPDRYYNEQFF. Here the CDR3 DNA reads TGTGCCAGCATTCCTGACAGGTACTACAATGAGCAGTTCTTC.

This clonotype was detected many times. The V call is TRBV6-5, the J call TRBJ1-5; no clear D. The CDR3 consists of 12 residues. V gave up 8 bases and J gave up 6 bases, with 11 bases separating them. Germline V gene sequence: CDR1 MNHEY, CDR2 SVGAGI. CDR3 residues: CASGPELQPQHF. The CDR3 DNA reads TGTGCCAGCGGTCCAGAACTTCAGCCCCAGCATTTT.

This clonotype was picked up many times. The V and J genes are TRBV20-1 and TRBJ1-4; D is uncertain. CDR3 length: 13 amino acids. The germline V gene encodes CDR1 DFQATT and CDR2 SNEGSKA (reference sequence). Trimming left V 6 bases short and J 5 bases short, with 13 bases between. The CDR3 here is CSARTKGNEKLFF. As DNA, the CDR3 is TGCAGTGCAAGGACGAAAGGGAATGAAAAACTGTTTTTT.

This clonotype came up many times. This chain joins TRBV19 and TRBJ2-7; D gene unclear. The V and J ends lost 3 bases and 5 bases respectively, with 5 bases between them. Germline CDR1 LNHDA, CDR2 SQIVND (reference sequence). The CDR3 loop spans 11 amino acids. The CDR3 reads CASSISDEQYF. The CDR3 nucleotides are TGTGCCAGTAGTATCAGTGACGAGCAGTACTTC.

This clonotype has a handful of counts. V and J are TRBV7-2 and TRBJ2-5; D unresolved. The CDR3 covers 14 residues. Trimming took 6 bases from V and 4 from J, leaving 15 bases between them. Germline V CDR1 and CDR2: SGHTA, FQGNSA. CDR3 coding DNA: TGTGCCAGCAGTTATGCGTCGGGTGCAGAGACCCAGTACTTC. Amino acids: CASSYASGAETQYF.

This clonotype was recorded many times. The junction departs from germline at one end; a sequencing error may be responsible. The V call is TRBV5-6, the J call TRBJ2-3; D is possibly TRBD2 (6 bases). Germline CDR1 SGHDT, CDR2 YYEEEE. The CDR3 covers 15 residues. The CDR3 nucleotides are TGTGCCAGCAGCTTGGATCGCACTAGCAGAGATACGCAGTATTTT. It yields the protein CASSLDRTSRDTQYF.